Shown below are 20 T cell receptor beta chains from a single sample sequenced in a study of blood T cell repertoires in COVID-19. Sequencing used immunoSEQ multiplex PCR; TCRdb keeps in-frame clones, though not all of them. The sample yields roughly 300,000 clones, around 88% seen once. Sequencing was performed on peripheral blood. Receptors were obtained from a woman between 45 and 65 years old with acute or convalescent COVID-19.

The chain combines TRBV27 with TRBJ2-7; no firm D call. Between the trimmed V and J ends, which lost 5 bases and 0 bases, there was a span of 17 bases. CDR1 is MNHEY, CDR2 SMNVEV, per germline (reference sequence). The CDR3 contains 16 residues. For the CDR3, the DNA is TGTGCCAGCAGTACCTACTGGTTGACTGGCTCCTACGAGCAGTACTTC. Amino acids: CASSTYWLTGSYEQYF.

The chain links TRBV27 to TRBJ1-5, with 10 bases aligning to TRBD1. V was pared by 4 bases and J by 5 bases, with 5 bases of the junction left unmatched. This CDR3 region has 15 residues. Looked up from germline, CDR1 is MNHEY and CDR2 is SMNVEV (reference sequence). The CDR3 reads CASSSGQGGYQPQHF. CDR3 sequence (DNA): TGTGCCAGCAGTTCTGGACAGGGGGGTTATCAGCCCCAGCATTTT.

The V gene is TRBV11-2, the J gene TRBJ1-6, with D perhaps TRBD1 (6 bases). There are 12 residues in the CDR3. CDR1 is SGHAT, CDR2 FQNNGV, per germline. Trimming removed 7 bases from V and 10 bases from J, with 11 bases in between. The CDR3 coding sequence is TGTGCCAGCAATAATCAGGGGTCACCCCTCCACTTT. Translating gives CASNNQGSPLHF.

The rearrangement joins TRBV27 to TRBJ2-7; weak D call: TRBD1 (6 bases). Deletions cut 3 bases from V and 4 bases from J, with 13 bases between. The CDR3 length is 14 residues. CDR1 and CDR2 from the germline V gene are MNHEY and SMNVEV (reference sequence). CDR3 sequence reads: CASSFTGTNYEQYF. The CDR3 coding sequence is TGTGCCAGCAGTTTTACCGGGACAAATTACGAGCAGTACTTC.

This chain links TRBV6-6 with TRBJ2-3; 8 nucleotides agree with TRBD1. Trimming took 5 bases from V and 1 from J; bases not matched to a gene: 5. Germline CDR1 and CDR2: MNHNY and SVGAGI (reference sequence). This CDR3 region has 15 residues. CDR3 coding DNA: TGTGCCAGCAGTGACCTACAGGGGGGCACAGATACGCAGTATTTT. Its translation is CASSDLQGGTDTQYF.

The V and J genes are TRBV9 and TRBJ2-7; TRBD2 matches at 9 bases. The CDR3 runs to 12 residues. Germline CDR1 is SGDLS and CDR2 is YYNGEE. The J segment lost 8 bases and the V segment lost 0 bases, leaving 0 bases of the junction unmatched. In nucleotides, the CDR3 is TGTGCCAGCAGCGTAGCTAGCGGGAAGCAGTACTTC. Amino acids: CASSVASGKQYF.

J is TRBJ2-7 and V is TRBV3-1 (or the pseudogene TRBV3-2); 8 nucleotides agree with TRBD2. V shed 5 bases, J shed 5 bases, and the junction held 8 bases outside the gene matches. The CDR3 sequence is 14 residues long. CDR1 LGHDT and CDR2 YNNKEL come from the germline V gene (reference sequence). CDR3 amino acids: CASSAHERENEQYF. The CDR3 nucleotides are TGTGCCAGCAGCGCCCATGAGCGGGAGAACGAGCAGTACTTC.

The CDR3 DNA is TGTGCCAGCAGTTGGACTAGCGGGAGAAAGGGGGCCGGGGAGCTGTTTTTT. This translates into CASSWTSGRKGAGELFF. The V call is TRBV2, the J call TRBJ2-2, with TRBD2 matching 13 bases. The CDR3 consists of 17 residues. Germline CDR1 SNHLY, CDR2 FYNNEI. Trimming took 5 bases from V and 6 from J; bases not matched to a gene: 9.

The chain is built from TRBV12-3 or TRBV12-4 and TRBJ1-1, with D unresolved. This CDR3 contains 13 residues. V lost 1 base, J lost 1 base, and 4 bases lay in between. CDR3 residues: CASSLGQNTEAFF. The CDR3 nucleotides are TGTGCCAGCAGTTTAGGACAGAACACTGAAGCTTTCTTT.

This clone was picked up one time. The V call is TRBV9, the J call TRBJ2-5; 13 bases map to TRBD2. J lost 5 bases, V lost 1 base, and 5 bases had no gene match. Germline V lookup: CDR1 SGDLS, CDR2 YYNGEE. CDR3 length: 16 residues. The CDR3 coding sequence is TGTGCCAGCAGCGTAACTAGCGGGAGGGCCGTGGAGACCCAGTACTTC. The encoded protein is CASSVTSGRAVETQYF. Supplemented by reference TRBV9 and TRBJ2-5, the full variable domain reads DSGVTQTPKHLITATGQRVTLRCSPRSGDLSVYWYQQSLDQGLQFLIQYYNGEERAKGNILERFSAQQFPDLHSELNLSSLELGDSALYFCASSVTSGRAVETQYFGPGTRLLVL.

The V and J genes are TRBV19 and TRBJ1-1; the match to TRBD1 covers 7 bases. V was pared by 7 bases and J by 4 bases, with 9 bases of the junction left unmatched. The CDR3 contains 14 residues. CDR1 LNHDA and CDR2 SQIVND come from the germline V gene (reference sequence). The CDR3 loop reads CASNQGTAATEAFF. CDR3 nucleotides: TGTGCCAGTAACCAGGGGACAGCGGCCACTGAAGCTTTCTTT.

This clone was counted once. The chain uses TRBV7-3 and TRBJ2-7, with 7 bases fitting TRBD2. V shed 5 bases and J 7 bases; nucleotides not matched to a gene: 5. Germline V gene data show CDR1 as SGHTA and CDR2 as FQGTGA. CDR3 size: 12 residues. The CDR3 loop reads CASSNFSGEQYF. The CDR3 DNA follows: TGTGCCAGCAGCAACTTTAGCGGGGAGCAGTACTTC.

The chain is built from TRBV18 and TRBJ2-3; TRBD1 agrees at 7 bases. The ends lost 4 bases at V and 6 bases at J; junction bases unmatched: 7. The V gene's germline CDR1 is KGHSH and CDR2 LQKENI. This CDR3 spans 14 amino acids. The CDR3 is CASSLQGTGDTQYF. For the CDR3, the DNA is TGTGCCAGCTCACTACAGGGGACCGGGGATACGCAGTATTTT.

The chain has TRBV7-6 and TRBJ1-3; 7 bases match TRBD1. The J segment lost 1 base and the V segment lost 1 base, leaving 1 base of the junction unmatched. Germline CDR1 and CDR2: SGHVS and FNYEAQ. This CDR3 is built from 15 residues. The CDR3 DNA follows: TGTGCCAGCAGCTTAGGACAGGGATCTGGAAACACCATATATTTT. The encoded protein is CASSLGQGSGNTIYF. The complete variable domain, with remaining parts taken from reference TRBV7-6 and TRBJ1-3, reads GAGVSQSPRYKVTKRGQDVALRCDPISGHVSLYWYRQALGQGPEFLTYFNYEAQQDKSGLPNDRFSAERPEGSISTLTIQRTEQRDSAMYRCASSLGQGSGNTIYFGEGSWLTVV.

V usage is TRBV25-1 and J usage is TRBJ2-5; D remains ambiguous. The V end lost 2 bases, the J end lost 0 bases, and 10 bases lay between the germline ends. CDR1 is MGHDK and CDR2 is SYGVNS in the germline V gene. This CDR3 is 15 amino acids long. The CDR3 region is CASSEGGLYQETQYF. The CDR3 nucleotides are TGTGCCAGCAGTGAAGGTGGCCTGTACCAAGAGACCCAGTACTTC.

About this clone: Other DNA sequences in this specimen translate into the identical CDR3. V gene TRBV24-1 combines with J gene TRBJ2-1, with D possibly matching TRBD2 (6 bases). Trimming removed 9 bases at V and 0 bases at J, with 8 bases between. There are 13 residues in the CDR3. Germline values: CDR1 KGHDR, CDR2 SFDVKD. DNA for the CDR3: TGTGCCACCTCCGGGGGCTCCTACAATGAGCAGTTCTTC. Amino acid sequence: CATSGGSYNEQFF.

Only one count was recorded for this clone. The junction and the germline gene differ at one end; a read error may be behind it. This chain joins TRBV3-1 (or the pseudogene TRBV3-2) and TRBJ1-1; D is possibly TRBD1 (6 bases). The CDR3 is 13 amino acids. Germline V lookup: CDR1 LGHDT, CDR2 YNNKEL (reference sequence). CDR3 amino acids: CASSQGRGTGAFF. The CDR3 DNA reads TGTGCCAGCAGCCAGGGGAGGGGGACTGGAGCTTTCTTT.

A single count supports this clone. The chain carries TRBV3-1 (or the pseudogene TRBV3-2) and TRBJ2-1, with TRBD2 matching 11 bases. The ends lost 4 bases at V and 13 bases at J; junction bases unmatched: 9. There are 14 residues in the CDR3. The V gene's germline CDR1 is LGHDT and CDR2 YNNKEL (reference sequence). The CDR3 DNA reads TGTGCCAGCAGCCGAACTAGCGGGAGCGGTCGACAGTTCTTC. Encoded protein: CASSRTSGSGRQFF.

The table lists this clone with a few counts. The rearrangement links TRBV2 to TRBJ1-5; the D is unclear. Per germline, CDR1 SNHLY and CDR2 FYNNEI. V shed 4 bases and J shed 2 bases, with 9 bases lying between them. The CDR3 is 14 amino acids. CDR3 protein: CASSVERGNQPQHF. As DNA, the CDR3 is TGTGCCAGCAGTGTAGAGCGAGGCAATCAGCCCCAGCATTTT.

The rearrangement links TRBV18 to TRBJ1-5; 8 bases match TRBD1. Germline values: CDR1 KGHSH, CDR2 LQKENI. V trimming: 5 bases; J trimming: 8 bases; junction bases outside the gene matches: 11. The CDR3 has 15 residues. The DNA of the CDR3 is TGTGCCAGCTCAGAATTTCAGGGGGCTGCGGAGCCCCAGCATTTT. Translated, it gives CASSEFQGAAEPQHF.